This passage covers 16 T cell receptor beta chains from one sample sequenced in a study of CD8+CD57+ T cells in acquired aplastic anemia (dated by TCRdb to 2016 to 2019). Flow cytometry had shown CD8+CD57+ cell expansion in the patients selected for sequencing. Sequencer: Illumina HiSeq 2000. TCR beta VDJ combination and CDR3 sequence profiling used genomic DNA as the template. TCRdb reprocessed the public reads (quality trimming at Q25 with fastp, clone calling with MiXCR) and kept in-frame beta chains. Identical CDR3 protein sequences are pooled into one entry, listed with their most common genes and DNA. The sample includes about 98,000 distinct CDR3 sequences, with less than 75% observed a single time. The top ten clonotypes cover less than 75% of the sample. Sequencing input: sorted CD4+, CD8+, or CD8+CD57+ T cells (not recorded which) from PBMCs. These receptors originate from a human donor with aplastic anemia.

The chain combines TRBV20-1 with TRBJ2-7, with 9 bases fitting TRBD2. This CDR3 contains 16 residues. After removal of 0 bases from V and 1 base from J, the junction contained 7 bases not matched to a gene. Germline V gene sequence: CDR1 DFQATT, CDR2 SNEGSKA (reference sequence). Written as DNA, the CDR3 is TGCAGTGCTAGAGATCTCCAGCGGGGGGATTCCTACGAGCAGTACTTC. It yields the protein CSARDLQRGDSYEQYF.

V gene TRBV14 combines with J gene TRBJ2-7; 13 positions agree with TRBD2. The CDR3 is 16 amino acids. Germline loops: CDR1 SGHDN, CDR2 FVKESK. V dropped 1 base and J dropped 2; count of bases not matched to a gene: 2. CDR3 sequence (DNA): TGTGCCAGCAGCCAAGTTGGGACTAGCGGGACCTACGAGCAGTACTTC. Translating gives CASSQVGTSGTYEQYF.

In this sample, this clonotype turned up a few times. The chain is built from TRBV7-9 and TRBJ1-2, with TRBD1 matching over 10 bases. CDR1 and CDR2 (germline): SEHNR, FQNEAQ (reference sequence). The CDR3 has 15 amino acids. V lost 5 bases, J lost 2 bases, and 5 bases stayed unmatched. The CDR3 DNA reads as TGTGCCAGCAGCGACCAGGGACAGGGGAACTATGGCTACACCTTC. This translates into CASSDQGQGNYGYTF.

This chain uses TRBV7-6 with TRBJ2-5; D unresolved. The CDR3 is 12 residues long. Trimming stripped 5 bases from V and 6 bases from J, with 10 bases between. Per germline, CDR1 SGHVS and CDR2 FNYEAQ. The CDR3 is CASSQGIQTQYF. CDR3 sequence (DNA): TGTGCCAGCAGCCAAGGGATCCAGACCCAGTACTTC. The whole variable domain, remainder taken from reference TRBV7-6 and TRBJ2-5, is GAGVSQSPRYKVTKRGQDVALRCDPISGHVSLYWYRQALGQGPEFLTYFNYEAQQDKSGLPNDRFSAERPEGSISTLTIQRTEQRDSAMYRCASSQGIQTQYFGPGTRLLVL.

This clonotype appeared once. The genes are TRBV20-1 and TRBJ1-3, with no clear D. Per the germline V gene, CDR1 is DFQATT and CDR2 is SNEGSKA (reference sequence). The germline V and J ends were trimmed by 0 bases and 12 bases, with 15 bases remaining between them. This CDR3 comprises 13 residues. CDR3 nucleotides: TGCAGTGCTAGAGATCTCGTCGCCTGGCACATATATTTT. Encoded protein: CSARDLVAWHIYF.

This chain connects TRBV19 to TRBJ1-5; D is perhaps TRBD1 (5 bases). V gave up 1 base and J gave up 7 bases, with 11 bases separating them. This CDR3 is built from 14 residues. Germline CDR1 LNHDA, CDR2 SQIVND (reference sequence). CDR3 amino acids: CASSIGAGQQPQHF. The CDR3 DNA reads TGTGCCAGTAGTATAGGGGCAGGGCAGCAGCCCCAGCATTTT.

The chain carries TRBV7-9 and TRBJ2-2; maybe TRBD2 (5 bases). Trimming left V 3 bases short and J 1 base short, with 9 bases between. Germline V lookup: CDR1 SEHNR, CDR2 FQNEAQ (reference sequence). The CDR3 contains 15 residues. CDR3 region: CASSLHGGNTGELFF. The DNA for the CDR3 is TGTGCCAGCAGCTTGCACGGAGGGAACACCGGGGAGCTGTTTTTT.

This chain joins TRBV5-1 and TRBJ2-1; D uncertain. Trimming removed 5 bases from V and 4 bases from J, with 10 bases in between. The germline CDR1 and CDR2 sequences are SGHRS and YFSETQ. The CDR3 length is 13 residues. This CDR3 reads CASRRRSYNEQFF. The DNA for the CDR3 is TGCGCCAGCAGACGGCGGTCTTACAATGAGCAGTTCTTC.

The chain is built from TRBV10-3 and TRBJ2-5, with 7 nucleotides matching TRBD2. This CDR3 is 15 amino acids long. Per germline, CDR1 ENHRY and CDR2 SYGVKD. Unmatched junction bases numbered 7, after V lost 4 bases and J lost 2 bases. The CDR3 DNA sequence: TGTGCCATCAGTGGGGGGGGAACCATACAAGAGACCCAGTACTTC. As protein: CAISGGGTIQETQYF.

This clonotype appeared a few times. This chain uses TRBV7-2 with TRBJ2-1; D is unclear. V lost 7 bases and J 10 bases, leaving 14 bases between the germline ends. Germline CDR1 is SGHTA and CDR2 is FQGNSA. This CDR3 has 12 amino acids. The CDR3 DNA follows: TGTGCCAGCACCTCAGCTGTACAAGAGCAGTTCTTC. The encoded protein is CASTSAVQEQFF.

The CDR3 region is CASSFPTGELFF. The CDR3 DNA reads TGTGCCAGCAGTTTCCCCACCGGGGAGCTGTTTTTT. The chain is built from TRBV27 and TRBJ2-2, with D hard to call. The germline V gene encodes CDR1 MNHEY and CDR2 SMNVEV (reference sequence). The CDR3 spans 12 residues. The ends were cut back, 3 bases at V and 4 bases at J, with 3 bases in the middle.

About this clonotype itself: No conserved phenylalanine or tryptophan is present at the end of the CDR3, so a read error is the likely explanation. V and J are TRBV20-1 and TRBJ2-5, with D tentatively TRBD1 (7 bases). The CDR3 is made up of 13 amino acids. V lost 4 bases and J lost 5, with 14 bases in between. Germline CDR1 and CDR2: DFQATT and SNEGSKA (reference sequence). The CDR3, as DNA: TGCAGTGCTAAAAGACTAGGGGGCGAGACCCAGTACCTC. This translates into CSAKRLGGETQYL.

This clonotype was observed a handful of times. The rearrangement joins TRBV10-3 to TRBJ1-1; D not certain. The germline CDR1 and CDR2 sequences are ENHRY and SYGVKD. The CDR3 contains 14 residues. Trimming left V 0 bases short and J 1 base short, with 6 bases between. This chain's CDR3 is CAISESQSNTEAFF. CDR3 coding DNA: TGTGCCATCAGTGAGTCTCAGTCGAACACTGAAGCTTTCTTT.

With regard to this clonotype: At one boundary the junction diverges from the germline segment, which might be a read error. V gene TRBV7-2 combines with J gene TRBJ1-2; D gene uncertain. The CDR3 runs to 12 residues. Per germline, CDR1 SGHTA and CDR2 FQGNSA. Here the CDR3 reads CASSVAERGYTF. The CDR3, as DNA: TGTGCCAGCAGCGTAGCGGAAAGAGGCTACACCTTC.

The CDR3, as DNA: TGTGCCAGCAGCTTATCGGCCGCCGTGTGGTTGGATACGCAGTATTTT. Translating it yields CASSLSAAVWLDTQYF. The chain is built from TRBV7-2 and TRBJ2-3; the D is unclear. V lost 2 bases and J lost 6, with 18 bases in between. The CDR3 runs to 16 residues. Germline V CDR1 and CDR2: SGHTA, FQGNSA.

This chain links TRBV2 with TRBJ1-1; no clear D. This CDR3 region has 14 residues. From germline, CDR1 is SNHLY and CDR2 FYNNEI. Trimming removed 6 bases at V and 0 bases at J, with 11 bases between. The CDR3 reads CASSRGRLNTEAFF. The CDR3 nucleotides are TGTGCCAGCAGCAGAGGACGGTTGAACACTGAAGCTTTCTTT.